The 30 T cell receptor beta chains presented below share a single source sample, sequenced in a study of T cell responses to AZD1222 COVID-19 vaccine (dated by TCRdb to the early 2020s). The library relied on the immunoSEQ multiplex PCR assay. In its TCRdb copy, this immuneACCESS table keeps in-frame sequences only and misses some clones. Where compared with another copy, unresolved V genes explain less than half of these, and the others have no known cause. The sample table lists 80,000 to 90,000 clones, roughly 90% of them with a count of one. The top ten clones comprise about 2.9% of the sample. Sample time point, as interpreted from the label and publication: baseline before first vaccination. This specimen consisted of peripheral blood, obtained on day 0 of AZD1222 vaccination. These receptors all come from an adult in good health.

The gene calls are TRBV7-9 and TRBJ2-3; a possible D gene is TRBD1 (6 bases). V was clipped by 5 bases and J by 0 bases, with 12 bases between them. The CDR3 consists of 15 residues. Germline V gives CDR1 SEHNR, CDR2 FQNEAQ (reference sequence). CDR3 region: CASSPPDRSTDTQYF. In DNA, the CDR3 is TGTGCCAGCAGCCCGCCAGACAGGAGCACAGATACGCAGTATTTT.

The V gene is TRBV29-1, the J gene TRBJ1-2, with D possibly TRBD1 on 5 matching bases. The CDR3 is made up of 13 amino acids. The germline gives CDR1 SQVTM, CDR2 ANQGSEA. V shed 5 bases and J shed 4 bases, with 14 bases lying between them. CDR3 residues: CSVRSPGTYGYTF. Written as DNA, the CDR3 is TGCAGCGTTCGTTCACCCGGGACCTATGGCTACACCTTC. Supplemented by reference TRBV29-1 and TRBJ1-2, the full variable domain reads SAVISQKPSRDICQRGTSLTIQCQVDSQVTMMFWYRQQPGQSLTLIATANQGSEATYESGFVIDKFPISRPNLTFSTLTVSNMSPEDSSIYLCSVRSPGTYGYTFGSGTRLTVV.

A single count supports this clone. The rearrangement joins TRBV6-6 to TRBJ2-7, with a tentative D call TRBD1 (5 bases). Germline V CDR1 and CDR2: MNHNY, SVGAGI (reference sequence). Trimming removed 7 bases at V and 4 bases at J, with 20 bases between. CDR3 size: 15 residues. The CDR3 sequence is CASIPASGLDYEQYF. CDR3 nucleotide sequence: TGTGCCAGCATCCCGGCATCAGGGCTAGATTACGAGCAGTACTTC.

The rearrangement joins TRBV6-1 to TRBJ1-6; perhaps TRBD1 as D (6 bases). CDR3 length equals 15 residues. Trimming shortened V by 3 bases and J by 7 bases, and 13 bases separated the two germline ends. CDR1 is MNHNS, CDR2 SASEGT, per germline. In DNA, the CDR3 is TGTGCCAGCAGTGATACCGGGACACCGAATTCACCCCTCCACTTT. This translates into CASSDTGTPNSPLHF.

The chain carries TRBV5-8 and TRBJ2-1, with D hard to call. The CDR3 is 16 amino acids. The V gene's germline CDR1 is SGHTS and CDR2 YDEGEE. Trimming removed 1 base from V and 0 bases from J, with 11 bases in between. CDR3 region: CASSLYTTISYNEQFF. DNA of the CDR3: TGTGCCAGCAGCTTGTATACGACCATCTCCTACAATGAGCAGTTCTTC.

J is TRBJ2-2 and V is TRBV5-1, with D tentatively TRBD1 or TRBD2 (6 bases each). This CDR3 region has 15 residues. Germline V gene sequence: CDR1 SGHRS, CDR2 YFSETQ. The V gene lost 5 bases and the J gene lost 4 bases, with 15 bases spanning the gap. CDR3 protein: CASRPDGGGTGELFF. DNA of the CDR3: TGCGCCAGCAGACCCGACGGGGGCGGCACCGGGGAGCTGTTTTTT.

This clone was recorded only once. The chain joins TRBV4-2 to TRBJ2-7; 7 bases agree with TRBD2. V dropped 1 base and J dropped 1; count of bases not matched to a gene: 7. Germline CDR1 LGHNA, CDR2 YNFKEQ. This CDR3 spans 16 amino acids. Here the CDR3 DNA reads TGTGCCAGCAGCCAAGTAAGCCTAGCGGTATCCTACGAGCAGTACTTC. The encoded protein is CASSQVSLAVSYEQYF.

The chain joins TRBV6-5 to TRBJ1-1, with unresolved D. V lost 6 bases, J lost 7 bases, and 12 bases lay in between. This CDR3 has 12 amino acids. Germline loops: CDR1 MNHEY, CDR2 SVGAGI. The DNA of the CDR3 is TGTGCCAGCAGCGACACGCTAGGTGAAGCTTTCTTT. It specifies CASSDTLGEAFF.

The chain has TRBV6-1 and TRBJ1-4; D unclear. Trimming took off 3 bases at V and 5 bases at J, with 13 bases between the two ends. CDR1 and CDR2 (germline): MNHNS, SASEGT. CDR3 length: 15 residues. The CDR3 spells CASSDNAGQNEKLFF. CDR3 DNA: TGTGCCAGCAGTGATAACGCCGGCCAAAATGAAAAACTGTTTTTT.

The chain couples TRBV27 to TRBJ1-6; weak D call: TRBD1 (5 bases). V gave up 3 bases and J gave up 7 bases, with 13 bases separating them. The CDR3 length is 15 residues. CDR1 MNHEY and CDR2 SMNVEV come from the germline V gene (reference sequence). The DNA of the CDR3 is TGTGCCAGCAGTTTGGGACTTGGAGGGAATTCACCCCTCCACTTT. Translating gives CASSLGLGGNSPLHF.

CDR3 nucleotides: TGTGCCAGACCCCTCCAGGGTTTTTGGGAAAAACTGTTTTTT. Translating it yields CARPLQGFWEKLFF. The chain has TRBV30 and TRBJ1-4, with D possibly matching TRBD1 (5 bases). This CDR3 has 14 residues. In germline, CDR1 is GTSNPN, CDR2 SVGIG (reference sequence). V was cut by 8 bases and J by 8 bases, with 21 bases left in between. Full variable domain (rest looked up from reference TRBV30 and TRBJ1-4): SQTIHQWPATLVQPVGSPLSLECTVEGTSNPNLYWYRQAAGRGLQLLFYSVGIGQISSEVPQNLSASRPQDRQFILSSKKLLLSDSGFYLCARPLQGFWEKLFFGSGTQLSVL.

The gene calls are TRBV28 and TRBJ1-5; D remains ambiguous. This CDR3 contains 14 residues. CDR1 is MDHEN and CDR2 is SYDVKM in the germline V gene. Trimming left V 4 bases short and J 2 bases short, with 9 bases between. The CDR3 DNA is TGTGCCAGCAGTTCCCCGGCAGGCAATCAGCCCCAGCATTTT. Encoded protein: CASSSPAGNQPQHF.

This chain links TRBV19 with TRBJ2-7; a weak D match, TRBD1 (6 bases). The CDR3 length is 15 residues. Germline values: CDR1 LNHDA, CDR2 SQIVND (reference sequence). V was pared by 5 bases and J by 0 bases, with 14 bases between. CDR3 in amino acids: CASSATGSPSYEQYF. The CDR3 nucleotides read TGTGCCAGTAGTGCTACAGGGTCCCCCTCCTACGAGCAGTACTTC.

This sequence joins TRBV5-1 and TRBJ1-1, with 7 bases matching TRBD1. CDR1 and CDR2 from the germline V gene are SGHRS and YFSETQ. The CDR3 contains 15 residues. V was clipped by 3 bases and J by 0 bases; unmatched bases: 5. This chain's CDR3 is CASSWGQSMNTEAFF. Written as DNA, the CDR3 is TGCGCCAGCAGCTGGGGACAGAGCATGAACACTGAAGCTTTCTTT.

The chain recombines TRBV5-5 with TRBJ2-1, with 7 positions matching TRBD1. Germline V CDR1 and CDR2: SGHKS, YYEKEE (reference sequence). The J segment lost 2 bases and the V segment lost 4 bases, leaving 6 bases of the junction unmatched. This CDR3 is built from 15 residues. The CDR3 sequence: CASSLGTETYNEQFF. DNA of the CDR3: TGTGCCAGCAGCCTTGGGACAGAAACCTACAATGAGCAGTTCTTC.

This clone came up once. The chain links TRBV29-1 to TRBJ1-1, with D possibly being TRBD1 (5 bases). CDR1 SQVTM and CDR2 ANQGSEA come from the germline V gene. The CDR3 covers 13 residues. Trimming cost V 5 bases and J 6 bases, with 16 bases left between them. The chain's CDR3 is CSVPQSGPSEAFF. The DNA for the CDR3 is TGCAGCGTTCCACAATCGGGACCCTCTGAAGCTTTCTTT.

The chain couples TRBV27 to TRBJ1-5, with unresolved D. The germline gives CDR1 MNHEY, CDR2 SMNVEV (reference sequence). This CDR3 comprises 13 residues. The germline V and J ends were trimmed by 2 bases and 7 bases, with 9 bases remaining between them. The chain's CDR3 is CASSLQSWQPQHF. As DNA, the CDR3 is TGTGCCAGCAGTTTACAGTCGTGGCAGCCCCAGCATTTT.

The table lists this clone with a few counts. The chain couples TRBV18 to TRBJ2-7; TRBD2 might be the D (5 bases). Trimming left V 2 bases short and J 7 bases short, with 9 bases between. The CDR3 consists of 12 residues. In germline, CDR1 is KGHSH, CDR2 LQKENI. This CDR3 is CASSPRGSEQYF. CDR3 sequence (DNA): TGTGCCAGCTCACCAAGAGGGAGTGAGCAGTACTTC. Combining the CDR3 with reference TRBV18 and TRBJ2-7 gives the whole variable domain NAGVMQNPRHLVRRRGQEARLRCSPMKGHSHVYWYRQLPEEGLKFMVYLQKENIIDESGMPKERFSAEFPKEGPSILRIQQVVRGDSAAYFCASSPRGSEQYFGPGTRLTVT.

The count of this clone is one. The rearrangement links TRBV30 to TRBJ1-6; possibly TRBD1 for D (5 bases). Trimming cost V 1 base and J 8 bases, with 9 bases left between them. The CDR3 runs 13 residues. Germline loops: CDR1 GTSNPN, CDR2 SVGIG (reference sequence). CDR3 nucleotide sequence: TGTGCCTGGAGTGGGGACCTTGATTCACCCCTCCACTTT. Encoded protein: CAWSGDLDSPLHF. The full variable domain, completed using reference TRBV30 and TRBJ1-6, is SQTIHQWPATLVQPVGSPLSLECTVEGTSNPNLYWYRQAAGRGLQLLFYSVGIGQISSEVPQNLSASRPQDRQFILSSKKLLLSDSGFYLCAWSGDLDSPLHFGNGTRLTVT.

The V gene is TRBV19, the J gene TRBJ2-3; the D gene is possibly TRBD2 (5 bases). The CDR3 loop spans 15 amino acids. Germline assignment: CDR1 LNHDA and CDR2 SQIVND (reference sequence). With 5 bases removed from V and 5 bases from J, the gap between germline ends came to 17 bases. The CDR3 DNA follows: TGTGCCAGTAGTCGGGATATCACAGCCAGAGATACGCAGTATTTT. It translates to CASSRDITARDTQYF.

This clone appeared once. The chain couples TRBV11-2 to TRBJ1-5; 7 bases align to TRBD1. The CDR3 sequence is 16 residues long. Germline V gene lookup returns CDR1 SGHAT and CDR2 FQNNGV. The V gene end was trimmed by 1 base and the J gene end by 0 bases; junction bases not matched to a gene: 3. The CDR3 reads CASSLGTGVSNQPQHF. CDR3 sequence (DNA): TGTGCCAGCAGCTTAGGGACAGGAGTTAGCAATCAGCCCCAGCATTTT.

The rearrangement joins TRBV19 to TRBJ2-7; D possibly uses TRBD1 or TRBD2 (5 bases each). The CDR3 contains 16 residues. V gave up 3 bases and J gave up 0 bases, with 15 bases separating them. Germline V gene lookup returns CDR1 LNHDA and CDR2 SQIVND (reference sequence). This CDR3 reads CASSIKVGTASYEQYF. CDR3 nucleotides: TGTGCCAGTAGTATTAAGGTAGGGACCGCCTCCTACGAGCAGTACTTC. Full variable domain (outside the CDR3, taken from reference TRBV19 and TRBJ2-7): DGGITQSPKYLFRKEGQNVTLSCEQNLNHDAMYWYRQDPGQGLRLIYYSQIVNDFQKGDIAEGYSVSREKKESFPLTVTSAQKNPTAFYLCASSIKVGTASYEQYFGPGTRLTVT.

The chain has TRBV19 and TRBJ2-2; D not certain. V was shortened by 4 bases and J by 5 bases, with 8 bases between the two germline ends. This CDR3 has 13 residues. Per the germline V gene, CDR1 is LNHDA and CDR2 is SQIVND (reference sequence). As DNA, the CDR3 is TGTGCCAGTAGTACAATAGGGACCGGGGAGCTGTTTTTT. Its protein product is CASSTIGTGELFF. The full variable domain, in which reference TRBV19 and TRBJ2-2 provide the parts outside the CDR3, is DGGITQSPKYLFRKEGQNVTLSCEQNLNHDAMYWYRQDPGQGLRLIYYSQIVNDFQKGDIAEGYSVSREKKESFPLTVTSAQKNPTAFYLCASSTIGTGELFFGEGSRLTVL.

The chain couples TRBV7-3 to TRBJ2-3; D unresolved. CDR1 is SGHTA, CDR2 FQGTGA, per germline. This CDR3 has 14 amino acids. Between the trimmed V and J ends, which lost 2 bases and 8 bases, there was a span of 14 bases. The CDR3 DNA reads TGTGCCAGCAGCTTACGTCCCGAGCCTCCTACGCAGTATTTT. It specifies CASSLRPEPPTQYF.

This chain uses TRBV5-1 with TRBJ2-1, with 7 bases matching TRBD2. Germline-derived CDR1 and CDR2 are SGHRS and YFSETQ. The CDR3 sequence is 16 residues long. With V trimmed by 2 bases and J by 6 bases, 11 bases remained unmatched. CDR3 sequence: CASSFGDGRHSNEQFF. CDR3 DNA: TGCGCCAGCAGCTTTGGTGACGGGAGGCATAGCAATGAGCAGTTCTTC.

The CDR3 nucleotides read TGCAGCGCCAGGACAGGGTTCGACTATGGCTACACCTTC. It translates to CSARTGFDYGYTF. This rearrangement joins TRBV29-1 to TRBJ1-2, with 8 nucleotides matching TRBD1. Unmatched junction bases numbered 7, after V lost 7 bases and J lost 3 bases. Germline V CDR1 and CDR2: SQVTM, ANQGSEA. The CDR3 spans 13 residues.

The genes are TRBV7-3 and TRBJ2-3; 8 nucleotides line up with TRBD1. The CDR3 is 14 residues long. Germline V gives CDR1 SGHTA, CDR2 FQGTGA. J gave up 4 bases and V 3 bases, and 3 bases lay outside the gene matches. CDR3 region: CASSFAGGSDTQYF. CDR3 nucleotides: TGTGCCAGCAGCTTTGCAGGGGGCTCAGATACGCAGTATTTT. Full variable domain (missing parts from reference TRBV7-3 and TRBJ2-3): GAGVSQTPSNKVTEKGKYVELRCDPISGHTALYWYRQSLGQGPEFLIYFQGTGAADDSGLPNDRFFAVRPEGSVSTLKIQRTERGDSAVYLCASSFAGGSDTQYFGPGTRLTVL.

The chain couples TRBV3-1 (or the pseudogene TRBV3-2) to TRBJ1-4; no clear D gene. Trimming took off 1 base at V and 6 bases at J, with 24 bases between the two ends. The CDR3 extends over 19 amino acids. Germline V gene lookup returns CDR1 LGHDT and CDR2 YNNKEL (reference sequence). The CDR3 loop reads CASSQGVWAGQKVDEKLFF. CDR3 sequence (DNA): TGTGCCAGCAGCCAAGGAGTCTGGGCAGGTCAAAAAGTGGATGAAAAACTGTTTTTT.

The chain recombines TRBV9 with TRBJ2-1; unclear D gene. Germline V gives CDR1 SGDLS, CDR2 YYNGEE. V was pared by 0 bases and J by 2 bases, with 9 bases between. This CDR3 is built from 15 residues. Here the CDR3 reads CASSVDFWTYNEQFF. The CDR3 bases are TGTGCCAGCAGCGTAGATTTCTGGACCTACAATGAGCAGTTCTTC.

In this sample, this clone turned up once. The rearrangement links TRBV9 to TRBJ2-2; 8 bases agree with TRBD1. From germline, CDR1 is SGDLS and CDR2 YYNGEE. The J segment lost 8 bases and the V segment lost 0 bases, leaving 6 bases of the junction unmatched. This CDR3 is built from 15 residues. The CDR3, as DNA: TGTGCCAGCAGCGTAGAAGGACAGGGTGGAGGGGAGCTGTTTTTT. The encoded protein is CASSVEGQGGGELFF.